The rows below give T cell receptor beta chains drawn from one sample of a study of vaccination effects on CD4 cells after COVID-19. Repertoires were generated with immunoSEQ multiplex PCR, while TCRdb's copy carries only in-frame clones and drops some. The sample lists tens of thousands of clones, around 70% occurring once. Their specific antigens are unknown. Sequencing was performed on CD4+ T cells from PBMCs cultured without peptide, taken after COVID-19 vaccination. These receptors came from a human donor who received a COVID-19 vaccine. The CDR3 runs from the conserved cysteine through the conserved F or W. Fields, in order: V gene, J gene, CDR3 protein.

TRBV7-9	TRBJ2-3	CASLLAASTGTDTQYF
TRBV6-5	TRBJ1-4	CAAGRGPNEKLFF
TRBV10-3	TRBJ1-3	CAIGAGTSGNTIYF
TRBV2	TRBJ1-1	CASKRPGRLSNGAFF
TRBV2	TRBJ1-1	CASSEALWGPDTEAFF
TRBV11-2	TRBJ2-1	CASSFLTGGAVNEQFF
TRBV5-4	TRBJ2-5	CASSLAGQRGTQYF
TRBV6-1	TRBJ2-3	CASSEVRQGGTQYF
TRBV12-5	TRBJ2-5	CASGSLTGQQETQYF
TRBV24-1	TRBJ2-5	CATSDSGPQKATQYF
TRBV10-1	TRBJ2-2	CASRDAIQGDTGELFF
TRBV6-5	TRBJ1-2	CASSSPRDAVGYTF
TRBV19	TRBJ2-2	CASLQGQGGTGELFF
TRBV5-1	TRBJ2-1	CASSQIRGNEQFF
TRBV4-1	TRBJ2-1	CASSQSRLSAPNSPFF
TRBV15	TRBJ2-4	CATSTTGLQNIQYF
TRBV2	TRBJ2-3	CASRRLAVSTDTQYF
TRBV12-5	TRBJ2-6	CASGKAREVAGANVLTF
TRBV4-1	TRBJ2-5	CASSLTGTSGGAQYF
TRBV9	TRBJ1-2	CASSVVPRKGYTF
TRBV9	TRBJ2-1	CASTPGGVGDEQFF
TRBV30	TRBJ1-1	CATGGVTTEAFF
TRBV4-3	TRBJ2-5	CASSQQWGWETQYF
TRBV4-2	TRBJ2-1	CASSPHGGAPHNEQFF
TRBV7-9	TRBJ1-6	CASSRGGYSPLHF
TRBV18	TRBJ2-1	CASSLGSSYNEQFF
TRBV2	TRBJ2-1	CASTRYNEQFF
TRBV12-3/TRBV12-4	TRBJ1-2	CASSLGSLGGYTF
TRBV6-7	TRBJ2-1	CASSYVRQFF
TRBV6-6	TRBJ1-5	CASNYYQGQPQHF
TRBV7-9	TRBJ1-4	CASSLGRGNEKLFF
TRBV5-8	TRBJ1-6	CASRRLGQKNSPLHF
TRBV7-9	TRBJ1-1	CASSLDYGFLGGTEAFF
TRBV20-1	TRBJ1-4	CSARDREKLFF
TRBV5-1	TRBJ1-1	CASSLPEDSPMNTEAFF
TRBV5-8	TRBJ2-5	CASPIWIRPAQETQYF
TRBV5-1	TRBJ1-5	CASSLAGEAAQHF
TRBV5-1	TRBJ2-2	CASSVGRANTGELFF
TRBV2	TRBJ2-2	CASRTLGQGTGELFF
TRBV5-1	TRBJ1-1	CASSWKAPNTEAFF
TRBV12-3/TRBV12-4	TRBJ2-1	CASSLRQGNEQFF
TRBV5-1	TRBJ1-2	CASSLEFAKVNYGYTF
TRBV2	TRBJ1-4	CASSEWATNEKLFF
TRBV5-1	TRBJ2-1	CASSFRDRVENEQFF
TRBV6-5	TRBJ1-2	CASSSADSLSYGYTF
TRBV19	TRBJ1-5	CASSIWGGGQPQHF
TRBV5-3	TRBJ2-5	CARSLAVGQDQETQYF
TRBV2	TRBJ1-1	CASSLQGNTEAFF
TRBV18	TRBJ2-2	CASSFSSSSGELFF
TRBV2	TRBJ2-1	CASREDRVSEQFF
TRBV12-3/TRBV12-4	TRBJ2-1	CASSLLRNNEQFF
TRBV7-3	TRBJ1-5	CASSADRNHYSNQPQHF
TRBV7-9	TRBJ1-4	CASSLAPGVREKLFF
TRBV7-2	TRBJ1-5	CASSLYEANQPQHF
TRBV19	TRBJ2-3	CASSSLRTTDTQYF
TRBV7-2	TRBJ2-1	CASSLANGFPYNEQFF
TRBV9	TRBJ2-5	CASSVELFQETQYF
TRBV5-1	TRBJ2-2	CASSLGGTGELFF